This TCR beta chain was sequenced for a study of yellow fever vaccine responses in identical twins. This clonotype came up once. What it binds is not known. V was pared by 2 bases and J by 5 bases, with 19 bases between. The CDR3 runs to 17 residues. Germline-derived CDR1 and CDR2 are MGHRA and YSYEKL. Study results and caveats: Twins reportedly showed a vaccine T cell response that seemed partly convergent and partly personalized.

One entry per CDR3 protein results from TCRdb running MiXCR on the RT-PCR reads. The data contain roughly 1,200 distinct CDR3 sequences, roughly 91% of them singletons. V and J are TRBV4-1 and TRBJ2-1; D not resolved. Sequences were derived from T cells from blood (PBMCs), unsorted or a sorted subset (not recorded which), sampled before or after yellow fever vaccination (not recorded which). The receptor comes from a female donor who received the yellow fever vaccine. CDR3 sequence: CASSQIDMGFLDNEQFF. The DNA for the CDR3 is TGCGCCAGCAGCCAAATCGACATGGGGTTTTTGGACAATGAGCAGTTCTTC.